This T cell receptor beta chain comes out of a study of shared clonotypes between healthy human individuals. CDR3 length equals 16 residues. The germline CDR1 and CDR2 sequences are SGHRS and YFSETQ. V gave up 2 bases and J gave up 8 bases, with 19 bases separating them. Notes on this clone: Its target is not known.

Clones were read by immunoSEQ multiplex PCR, and TCRdb kept only the in-frame ones, dropping some. The sample lists some 2,000,000 clones, roughly 94% occurring once. Regarding the study as a whole: In contrast to clonotypes shared by all four donors, non-shared clonotypes had lower generation probabilities.

Terminally differentiated effector memory CD45RA+ cells were excluded from the naive CD8 cells, which were CD45RO-negative and positively selected for CCR7. The chain links TRBV5-1 to TRBJ1-4; D is possibly TRBD1 (6 bases). The clonotype comes from a young man in good health. Sequenced: naive CD8+ T cells sorted from blood. As DNA, the CDR3 is TGCGCCAGCAGCTTTACTACAGGGAGGGCCGTAGAAAAACTGTTTTTT. It yields the protein CASSFTTGRAVEKLFF.